This TCR beta chain was identified during a study of blood T cells in healthy people across ages. Study conclusions and caveats: Calculation of diversity from one million T cells yielded estimates considered to be underestimates. Age brought a roughly linear fall in TCR beta diversity measured per million T cells. Strongly correlated with naive T cell percentage was TCR beta diversity.

Worth noting for this clonotype: Antigen specificity is unknown.

The CDR3 covers 13 residues. Germline assignment: CDR1 ENHRY and CDR2 SYGVKD. V shed 4 bases and J shed 3 bases, with 9 bases lying between them. A J-beta primer mix and a sample-barcoded 5' primer were used in a second PCR of about 7 to 11 cycles. Via MiXCR, TCRdb re-called the 5' RACE reads, giving one row per CDR3 protein. Of about 1.6 million distinct CDR3 sequences in the sample, almost 35% were seen once. The V gene is TRBV10-3, the J gene TRBJ1-1; D unresolved. The source material was blood. This sequence originates from a woman in her 30s in good health. The CDR3 reads CAISAARDTEAFF. The CDR3 region has the DNA TGTGCCATCAGTGCGGCGAGGGACACTGAAGCTTTCTTT.